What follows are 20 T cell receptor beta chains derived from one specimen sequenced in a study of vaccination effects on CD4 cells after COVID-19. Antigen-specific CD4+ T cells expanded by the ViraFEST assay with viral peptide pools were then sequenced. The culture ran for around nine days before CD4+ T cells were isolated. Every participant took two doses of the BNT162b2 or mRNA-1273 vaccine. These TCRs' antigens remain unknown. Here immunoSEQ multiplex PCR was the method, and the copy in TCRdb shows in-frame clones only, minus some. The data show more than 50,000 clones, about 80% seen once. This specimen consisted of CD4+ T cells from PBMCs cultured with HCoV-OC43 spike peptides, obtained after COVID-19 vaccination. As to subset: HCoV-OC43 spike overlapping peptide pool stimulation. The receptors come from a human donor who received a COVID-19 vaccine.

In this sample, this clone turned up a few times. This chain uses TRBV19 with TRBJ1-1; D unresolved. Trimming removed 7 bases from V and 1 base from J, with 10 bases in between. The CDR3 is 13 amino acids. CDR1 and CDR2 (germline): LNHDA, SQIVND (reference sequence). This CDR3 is CASKTTANTEAFF. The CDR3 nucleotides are TGTGCCAGTAAAACGACGGCGAACACTGAAGCTTTCTTT. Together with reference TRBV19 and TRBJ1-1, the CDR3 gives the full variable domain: DGGITQSPKYLFRKEGQNVTLSCEQNLNHDAMYWYRQDPGQGLRLIYYSQIVNDFQKGDIAEGYSVSREKKESFPLTVTSAQKNPTAFYLCASKTTANTEAFFGQGTRLTVV.

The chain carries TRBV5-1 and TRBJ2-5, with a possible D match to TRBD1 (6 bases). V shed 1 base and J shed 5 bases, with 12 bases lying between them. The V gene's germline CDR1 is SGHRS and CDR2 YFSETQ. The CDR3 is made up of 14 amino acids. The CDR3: CASSLIQGEETQYF. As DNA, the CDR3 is TGCGCCAGCAGCTTGATACAGGGTGAGGAGACCCAGTACTTC.

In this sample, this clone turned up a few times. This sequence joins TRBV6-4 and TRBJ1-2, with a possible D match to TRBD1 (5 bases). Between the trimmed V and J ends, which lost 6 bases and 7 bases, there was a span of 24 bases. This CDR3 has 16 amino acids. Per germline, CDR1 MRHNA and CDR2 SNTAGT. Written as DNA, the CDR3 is TGTGCCAGCAGCCTCGGGCCCCAGGGATCGAAGGGTGGCTACACCTTC. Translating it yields CASSLGPQGSKGGYTF.

The CDR3 bases are TGTGCCAGTAGTGGCGGGACTCTGAATACGCAGTATTTT. Residues: CASSGGTLNTQYF. This chain links TRBV19 with TRBJ2-3; the D gene is possibly TRBD2 (6 bases). Per the germline V gene, CDR1 is LNHDA and CDR2 is SQIVND (reference sequence). V was cut by 5 bases and J by 7 bases, with 13 bases left in between. This CDR3 spans 13 amino acids.

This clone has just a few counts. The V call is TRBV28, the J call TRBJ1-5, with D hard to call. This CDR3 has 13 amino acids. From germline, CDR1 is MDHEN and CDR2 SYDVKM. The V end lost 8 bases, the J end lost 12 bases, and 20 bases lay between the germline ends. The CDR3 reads CASGTTAPRLQHF. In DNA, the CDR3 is TGTGCCAGCGGAACCACGGCACCCCGGCTCCAGCATTTT.

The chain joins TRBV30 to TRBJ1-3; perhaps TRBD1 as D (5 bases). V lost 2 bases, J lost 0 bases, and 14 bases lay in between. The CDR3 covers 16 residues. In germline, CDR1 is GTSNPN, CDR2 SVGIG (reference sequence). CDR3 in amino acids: CAWSMGPGGSGNTIYF. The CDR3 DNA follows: TGTGCCTGGAGTATGGGACCGGGTGGCTCTGGAAACACCATATATTTT.

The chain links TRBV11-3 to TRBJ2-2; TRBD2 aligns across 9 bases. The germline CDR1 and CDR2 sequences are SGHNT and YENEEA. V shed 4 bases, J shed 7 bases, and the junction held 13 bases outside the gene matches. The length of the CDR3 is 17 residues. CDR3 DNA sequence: TGTGCCAGCAGCTCCTCACGCGGGGGGGCGGGGGACGGGGAGCTGTTTTTT. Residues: CASSSSRGGAGDGELFF.

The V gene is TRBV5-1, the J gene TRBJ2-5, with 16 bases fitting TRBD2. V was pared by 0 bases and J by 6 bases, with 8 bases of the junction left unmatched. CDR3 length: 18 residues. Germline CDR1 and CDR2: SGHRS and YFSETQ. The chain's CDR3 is CASSLVGLAGGQSKTQYF. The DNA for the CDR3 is TGCGCCAGCAGCTTGGTGGGACTAGCGGGGGGGCAGTCGAAGACCCAGTACTTC.

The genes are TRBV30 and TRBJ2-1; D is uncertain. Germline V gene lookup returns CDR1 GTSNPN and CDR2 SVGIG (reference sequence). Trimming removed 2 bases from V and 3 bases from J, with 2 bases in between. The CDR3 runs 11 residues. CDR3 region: CAWSNYNEQFF. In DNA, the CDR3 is TGTGCCTGGAGTAACTACAATGAGCAGTTCTTC.

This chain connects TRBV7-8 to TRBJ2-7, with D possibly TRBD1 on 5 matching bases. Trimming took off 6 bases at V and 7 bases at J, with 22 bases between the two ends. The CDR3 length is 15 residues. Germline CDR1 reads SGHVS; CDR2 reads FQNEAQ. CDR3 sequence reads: CASSLVGQGNGEQYV. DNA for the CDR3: TGTGCCAGCAGTCTCGTGGGCCAGGGAAATGGGGAGCAGTACGTC.

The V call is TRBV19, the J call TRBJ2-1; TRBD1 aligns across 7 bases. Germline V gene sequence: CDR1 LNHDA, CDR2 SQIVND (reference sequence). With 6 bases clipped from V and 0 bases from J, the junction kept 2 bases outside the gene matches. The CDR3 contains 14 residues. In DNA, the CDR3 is TGTGCCAGTAGGACAGGGAGCTCCTACAATGAGCAGTTCTTC. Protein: CASRTGSSYNEQFF.

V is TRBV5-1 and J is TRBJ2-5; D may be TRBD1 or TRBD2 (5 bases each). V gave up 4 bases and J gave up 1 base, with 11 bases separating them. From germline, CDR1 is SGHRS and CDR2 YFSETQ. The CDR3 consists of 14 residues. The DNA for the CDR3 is TGCGCCAGCAGCCGGAACGGGGCCCAAGAGACCCAGTACTTC. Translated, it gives CASSRNGAQETQYF.

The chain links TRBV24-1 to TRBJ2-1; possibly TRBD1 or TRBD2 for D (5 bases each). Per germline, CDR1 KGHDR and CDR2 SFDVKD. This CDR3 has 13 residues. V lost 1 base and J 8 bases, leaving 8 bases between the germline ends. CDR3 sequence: CATSDFQGDEQFF. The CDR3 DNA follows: TGTGCCACCAGTGATTTCCAGGGAGATGAGCAGTTCTTC.

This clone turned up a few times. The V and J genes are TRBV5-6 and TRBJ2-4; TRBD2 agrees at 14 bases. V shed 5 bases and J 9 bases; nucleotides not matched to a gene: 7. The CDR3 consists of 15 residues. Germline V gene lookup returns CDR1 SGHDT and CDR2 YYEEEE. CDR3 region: CASSSGLAGVGIQYF. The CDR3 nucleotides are TGTGCCAGCAGTTCGGGACTAGCGGGGGTTGGCATTCAGTACTTC.

This CDR3 is CASSPQAGVYDEQFF. CDR3 coding DNA: TGTGCCAGCAGCCCCCAGGCAGGGGTGTACGATGAGCAGTTCTTC. This chain joins TRBV7-2 and TRBJ2-1; D may be TRBD1 (6 bases). Per the germline V gene, CDR1 is SGHTA and CDR2 is FQGNSA. Trimming removed 5 bases from V and 8 bases from J, with 19 bases in between. CDR3 length: 15 residues. Drawing the rest from reference TRBV7-2 and TRBJ2-1, the complete variable domain is GAGVSQSPSNKVTEKGKDVELRCDPISGHTALYWYRQSLGQGLEFLIYFQGNSAPDKSGLPSDRFSAERTGGSVSTLTIQRTQQEDSAVYLCASSPQAGVYDEQFFGPGTRLTVL.

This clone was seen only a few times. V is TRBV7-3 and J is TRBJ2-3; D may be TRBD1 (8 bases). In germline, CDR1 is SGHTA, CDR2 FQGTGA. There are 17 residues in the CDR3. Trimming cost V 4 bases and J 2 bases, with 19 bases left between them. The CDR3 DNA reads TGTGCCAGCAGCTCTCGGACAGGGAGGGGGGCCACAGATACGCAGTATTTT. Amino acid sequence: CASSSRTGRGATDTQYF.

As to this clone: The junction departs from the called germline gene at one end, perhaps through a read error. CDR3 DNA sequence: TGTGCCAGCTCACCCTATCTTGACAGCCCTCAGTTT. It specifies CASSPYLDSPQF. The chain links TRBV18 to TRBJ1-1; a weak D match, TRBD1 (5 bases). Germline CDR1 KGHSH, CDR2 LQKENI. CDR3 length: 12 amino acids.

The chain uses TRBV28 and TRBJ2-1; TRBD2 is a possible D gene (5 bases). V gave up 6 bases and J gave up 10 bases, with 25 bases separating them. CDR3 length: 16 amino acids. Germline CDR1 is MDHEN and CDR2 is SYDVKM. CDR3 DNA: TGTGCCAGCAGCCTGAGAGGAGGCGGCGGGCCCAGGGAGCAGTTCTTC. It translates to CASSLRGGGGPREQFF.

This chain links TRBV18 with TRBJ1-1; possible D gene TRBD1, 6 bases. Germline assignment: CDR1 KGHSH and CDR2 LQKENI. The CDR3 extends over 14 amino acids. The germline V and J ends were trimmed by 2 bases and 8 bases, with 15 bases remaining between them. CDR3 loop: CASSPDRTAIEAFF. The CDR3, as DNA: TGTGCCAGCTCACCAGATAGGACAGCCATCGAAGCTTTCTTT.

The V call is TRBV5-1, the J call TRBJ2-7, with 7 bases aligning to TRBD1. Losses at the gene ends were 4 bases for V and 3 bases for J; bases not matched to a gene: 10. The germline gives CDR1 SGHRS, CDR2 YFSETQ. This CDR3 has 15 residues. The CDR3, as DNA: TGCGCCAGCAGCCACTCGACAGGGCGGGTCTACGAGCAGTACGTC. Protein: CASSHSTGRVYEQYV.